A selection of T cell receptor beta chains follows, all from one sample in a study of cytomegalovirus exposure and HLA in healthy donors. TCRdb's copy holds only in-frame clones and misses some; the assay was immunoSEQ multiplex PCR. The table records about 160,000 clones, under 75% of them present only once. The specimen sequenced was PBMCs. These receptors came from a man aged 40-50 years in good health and CMV-seropositive. Each CDR3 is given with its conserved first and last residue. Fields, in order: clone size, J gene, V gene, D gene, CDR3 protein, CDR3 DNA. The D gene is left open where the match is weak. Rows give clone size only sometimes, using once, few, many, or a class for an expanded clone.

clone size: -
J gene: TRBJ2-7
V gene: TRBV5-1
D gene: -
CDR3 protein: CASSLLRVDLYEQYF
CDR3 DNA: TGCGCCAGCAGCTTGTTGAGGGTGGATCTCTACGAGCAGTACTTC

clone size: few
J gene: TRBJ1-1
V gene: TRBV7-3
D gene: -
CDR3 protein: CASSLYPNRNTEAFF
CDR3 DNA: TGTGCCAGCAGCTTATACCCTAACAGGAACACTGAAGCTTTCTTT

clone size: many
J gene: TRBJ1-2
V gene: TRBV7-2
D gene: -
CDR3 protein: CASDQGNYGYTF
CDR3 DNA: TGTGCCAGTGACCAGGGGAACTATGGCTACACCTTC

clone size: few
J gene: TRBJ2-3
V gene: TRBV7-9
D gene: -
CDR3 protein: CASSLEAGAQYF
CDR3 DNA: TGTGCCAGCAGCTTAGAGGCGGGTGCGCAGTATTTT

clone size: -
J gene: TRBJ2-2
V gene: TRBV5-1
D gene: TRBD2
CDR3 protein: CASSRTGTSGYGELFF
CDR3 DNA: TGCGCCAGCAGCCGGACCGGGACTAGCGGGTACGGGGAGCTGTTTTTT

clone size: -
J gene: TRBJ2-3
V gene: TRBV4-3
D gene: -
CDR3 protein: CASSQERGGTQYF
CDR3 DNA: TGCGCCAGCAGCCAAGAACGAGGGGGAACGCAGTATTTT

clone size: -
J gene: TRBJ2-2
V gene: TRBV7-3
D gene: -
CDR3 protein: CASSLTFGTANTGELFF
CDR3 DNA: TGTGCCAGCAGCTTAACGTTTGGCACAGCGAACACCGGGGAGCTGTTTTTT

clone size: few
J gene: TRBJ1-2
V gene: TRBV4-2
D gene: -
CDR3 protein: CASSQGTEPNYGYTF
CDR3 DNA: TGTGCCAGCAGCCAAGGAACGGAGCCAAACTATGGCTACACCTTC

clone size: few
J gene: TRBJ1-6
V gene: TRBV7-9
D gene: TRBD1
CDR3 protein: CSSSLVTGRGSPLHF
CDR3 DNA: TGTTCCAGCAGCTTGGTGACAGGGCGGGGATCACCCCTCCACTTT

clone size: once
J gene: TRBJ1-5
V gene: TRBV4-1
D gene: -
CDR3 protein: CASSQVSRGAGNQPQHF
CDR3 DNA: TGCGCCAGCAGCCAGGTTAGTAGGGGCGCGGGCAATCAGCCCCAGCATTTT

clone size: -
J gene: TRBJ1-1
V gene: TRBV5-4
D gene: -
CDR3 protein: CASSHAPGARVTEAFF
CDR3 DNA: TGTGCCAGCAGCCACGCCCCAGGGGCACGGGTCACTGAAGCTTTCTTT

clone size: -
J gene: TRBJ2-1
V gene: TRBV4-2
D gene: -
CDR3 protein: CASSQDFWGDLKFHANEQFF
CDR3 DNA: TGTGCCAGCAGCCAAGATTTTTGGGGGGACTTAAAATTTCACGCCAATGAGCAGTTCTTC

clone size: once
J gene: TRBJ1-3
V gene: TRBV12-5
D gene: TRBD1
CDR3 protein: CASGLVQGQGNTIYF
CDR3 DNA: TGTGCTAGTGGTTTGGTACAGGGGCAGGGAAACACCATATATTTT

clone size: once
J gene: TRBJ2-1
V gene: TRBV5-4
D gene: TRBD1
CDR3 protein: CASSQPGQSYNEQFF
CDR3 DNA: TGTGCCAGCAGCCAGCCGGGACAGTCGTACAATGAGCAGTTCTTC

clone size: -
J gene: TRBJ2-7
V gene: TRBV10-3
D gene: -
CDR3 protein: CAIGGHQEQYF
CDR3 DNA: TGTGCCATCGGGGGACATCAAGAGCAGTACTTC

clone size: -
J gene: TRBJ1-1
V gene: TRBV19
D gene: -
CDR3 protein: CASSKGGALNTEAFF
CDR3 DNA: TGTGCCAGTAGTAAGGGGGGGGCTTTGAACACTGAAGCTTTCTTT

clone size: few
J gene: TRBJ2-3
V gene: TRBV19
D gene: -
CDR3 protein: CASSARVSDTQYF
CDR3 DNA: TGTGCCAGTAGTGCCAGGGTCTCAGATACGCAGTATTTT

clone size: -
J gene: TRBJ2-1
V gene: TRBV5-1
D gene: TRBD2
CDR3 protein: CASSLARGGNEQFF
CDR3 DNA: TGCGCCAGCAGCTTGGCCCGGGGAGGGAATGAGCAGTTCTTC

clone size: -
J gene: TRBJ2-1
V gene: TRBV4-2
D gene: -
CDR3 protein: CASSQEQVSYNEQFF
CDR3 DNA: TGTGCCAGCAGCCAAGAACAGGTTTCCTACAATGAGCAGTTCTTC

clone size: -
J gene: TRBJ2-7
V gene: TRBV4-1
D gene: TRBD1
CDR3 protein: CASSQVEGQGAYEQYF
CDR3 DNA: TGCGCCAGCAGCCAAGTAGAAGGCCAGGGGGCGTACGAGCAGTACTTC

clone size: -
J gene: TRBJ2-7
V gene: TRBV5-1
D gene: -
CDR3 protein: CASSLLQGYEQYF
CDR3 DNA: TGCGCCAGCAGCCTGCTCCAGGGCTACGAGCAGTACTTC

clone size: -
J gene: TRBJ2-7
V gene: TRBV19
D gene: TRBD1
CDR3 protein: CASSPRGQVSYEQYF
CDR3 DNA: TGTGCCAGTAGCCCCAGGGGGCAGGTTAGCTACGAGCAGTACTTC

clone size: -
J gene: TRBJ2-1
V gene: TRBV5-4
D gene: TRBD1
CDR3 protein: CASSFAQGVYNEQFF
CDR3 DNA: TGTGCCAGCAGCTTCGCCCAGGGGGTCTACAATGAGCAGTTCTTC

clone size: -
J gene: TRBJ1-4
V gene: TRBV30
D gene: TRBD1
CDR3 protein: CAWSRKGALDEKLFF
CDR3 DNA: TGTGCCTGGAGTCGAAAGGGGGCTCTGGATGAAAAACTGTTTTTT

clone size: -
J gene: TRBJ1-1
V gene: TRBV4-1
D gene: -
CDR3 protein: CASSQDGAGHTEAFF
CDR3 DNA: TGCGCCAGCAGCCAAGATGGGGCAGGGCACACTGAAGCTTTCTTT

clone size: few
J gene: TRBJ2-3
V gene: TRBV4-3
D gene: -
CDR3 protein: CASSQGLGGTFGTDTQYF
CDR3 DNA: TGCGCCAGCAGCCAAGGTTTGGGGGGTACCTTCGGCACAGATACGCAGTATTTT

clone size: -
J gene: TRBJ2-3
V gene: TRBV5-1
D gene: TRBD1
CDR3 protein: CASSLAGTGGTDTQYF
CDR3 DNA: TGCGCCAGCAGCTTGGCCGGGACAGGGGGTACAGATACGCAGTATTTT

clone size: once
J gene: TRBJ2-7
V gene: TRBV27
D gene: -
CDR3 protein: CASCPGRGYEQYF
CDR3 DNA: TGTGCCAGCTGTCCAGGGCGCGGCTACGAGCAGTACTTC

clone size: -
J gene: TRBJ1-2
V gene: TRBV6-1
D gene: TRBD1
CDR3 protein: CASSEAAGGGYGYTF
CDR3 DNA: TGTGCCAGCAGTGAAGCGGCAGGGGGAGGTTATGGCTACACCTTC

clone size: -
J gene: TRBJ2-3
V gene: TRBV6-6
D gene: TRBD1
CDR3 protein: CASSPRDRGLDTQYF
CDR3 DNA: TGTGCCAGCAGCCCCAGGGACAGGGGTCTAGATACGCAGTATTTT

clone size: -
J gene: TRBJ1-3
V gene: TRBV19
D gene: -
CDR3 protein: CASSMRSSGNTIYF
CDR3 DNA: TGTGCCAGTAGTATGAGGAGCTCTGGAAACACCATATATTTT

clone size: few
J gene: TRBJ1-6
V gene: TRBV30
D gene: -
CDR3 protein: CAWSPVAESPLHF
CDR3 DNA: TGTGCCTGGAGTCCGGTCGCGGAATCACCCCTCCACTTT

clone size: -
J gene: TRBJ2-7
V gene: TRBV4-3
D gene: -
CDR3 protein: CASSQVGGYEQYF
CDR3 DNA: TGCGCCAGCAGCCAAGTGGGAGGCTACGAGCAGTACTTC

clone size: -
J gene: TRBJ1-1
V gene: TRBV30
D gene: TRBD1
CDR3 protein: CAWNTGAPNTEAFF
CDR3 DNA: TGTGCCTGGAACACAGGGGCTCCGAACACTGAAGCTTTCTTT

clone size: once
J gene: TRBJ1-3
V gene: TRBV5-1
D gene: -
CDR3 protein: CASSPADSGNTIYF
CDR3 DNA: TGCGCCAGCTCCCCCGCAGACTCTGGAAACACCATATATTTT

clone size: -
J gene: TRBJ1-1
V gene: TRBV6-5
D gene: -
CDR3 protein: CASLGVSTEAFF
CDR3 DNA: TGTGCCAGCCTAGGGGTTAGCACTGAAGCTTTCTTT

clone size: -
J gene: TRBJ1-2
V gene: TRBV7-9
D gene: TRBD1
CDR3 protein: CASSPHGQGARNYGYTF
CDR3 DNA: TGTGCCAGCAGCCCACACGGACAGGGGGCGAGGAACTATGGCTACACCTTC

clone size: -
J gene: TRBJ2-5
V gene: TRBV7-3
D gene: TRBD2
CDR3 protein: CASSSIAGGLETQYF
CDR3 DNA: TGTGCCAGCAGTTCGATAGCGGGGGGGCTGGAGACCCAGTACTTC

clone size: few
J gene: TRBJ2-2
V gene: TRBV5-1
D gene: TRBD2
CDR3 protein: CASTNLLAGGPIGTGELFF
CDR3 DNA: TGCGCCAGCACAAACCTCCTAGCGGGGGGGCCGATTGGAACCGGGGAGCTGTTTTTT

clone size: -
J gene: TRBJ1-2
V gene: TRBV4-1
D gene: -
CDR3 protein: CASSQGIQGSYGYTF
CDR3 DNA: TGCGCCAGCAGCCAAGGGATACAGGGCTCCTATGGCTACACCTTC

clone size: -
J gene: TRBJ2-7
V gene: TRBV7-2
D gene: TRBD1
CDR3 protein: CASSLGTGAINPSYEQYF
CDR3 DNA: TGTGCCAGCAGCTTGGGGACAGGGGCGATCAACCCCTCCTACGAGCAGTACTTC

clone size: -
J gene: TRBJ2-1
V gene: TRBV11-2
D gene: -
CDR3 protein: CASRSTGLSYNEQFF
CDR3 DNA: TGTGCCAGCAGATCTACAGGGTTAAGCTACAATGAGCAGTTCTTC

clone size: -
J gene: TRBJ1-2
V gene: TRBV29-1
D gene: -
CDR3 protein: CSVESRRGYTF
CDR3 DNA: TGCAGCGTTGAGAGCCGGCGGGGCTACACCTTC

clone size: -
J gene: TRBJ1-4
V gene: TRBV7-8
D gene: -
CDR3 protein: CASSSPLTAPTNEKLFF
CDR3 DNA: TGTGCCAGCAGCTCCCCCTTGACAGCCCCAACTAATGAAAAACTGTTTTTT

clone size: -
J gene: TRBJ1-2
V gene: TRBV9
D gene: -
CDR3 protein: CASSPGQGYYGYTF
CDR3 DNA: TGTGCCAGCAGCCCCGGGCAGGGATACTATGGCTACACCTTC

clone size: -
J gene: TRBJ1-6
V gene: TRBV6-1
D gene: TRBD1
CDR3 protein: CASSGLTGGFGNSPLHF
CDR3 DNA: TGTGCCAGCAGTGGCCTGACAGGGGGCTTTGGCAATTCACCCCTCCACTTT

clone size: -
J gene: TRBJ1-4
V gene: TRBV7-2
D gene: -
CDR3 protein: CASSPTGTPTTYEKLFF
CDR3 DNA: TGTGCCAGCAGCCCTACAGGGACACCTACTACTTATGAAAAACTGTTTTTT

clone size: once
J gene: TRBJ2-5
V gene: TRBV7-2
D gene: -
CDR3 protein: CASSLGNRQETQYF
CDR3 DNA: TGTGCCAGCAGCTTAGGAAACAGACAAGAGACCCAGTACTTC